This is a list of T cell receptor beta chains from one sample in a study of blood T cell repertoires in COVID-19. The method was immunoSEQ multiplex PCR; TCRdb's version includes in-frame clones alone and lacks a portion of them. This table holds about 200,000 clones, 88% found once. The material sequenced was peripheral blood. The receptor source for this set is a man between 35 and 55 years old with acute or convalescent COVID-19. Each CDR3 is given with its conserved first and last residue. The order of the fields is D gene, clone size, J gene, CDR3 length, V gene, CDR3 protein, CDR3 DNA. A D gene is named only where the DNA matches it firmly. Size is stated for part of the rows, as once, few or many counts, or as a class when the clone is expanded.

D: .; size: .; J: TRBJ2-3; length: 13; V: TRBV28; CDR3: CASSPPSTDTQYF; DNA: TGTGCCAGCAGTCCCCCTTCCACAGATACGCAGTATTTT
D: TRBD2; size: .; J: TRBJ2-2; length: 16; V: TRBV7-8; CDR3: CASSLAPLAGGGELFF; DNA: TGTGCCAGCAGCTTAGCCCCGCTAGCGGGTGGCGGGGAGCTGTTTTTT
D: TRBD2; size: .; J: TRBJ2-1; length: 15; V: TRBV7-2; CDR3: CASSLGERETSEQFF; DNA: TGTGCCAGCAGCTTAGGCGAGCGGGAGACTAGTGAGCAGTTCTTC
D: .; size: .; J: TRBJ2-7; length: 14; V: TRBV6-5; CDR3: CASSYSVPNYEQYF; DNA: TGTGCCAGCAGTTACTCGGTACCTAACTACGAGCAGTACTTC
D: TRBD2; size: .; J: TRBJ2-7; length: 13; V: TRBV28; CDR3: CATYRGTRGEQYF; DNA: TGTGCCACCTACCGCGGGACTAGAGGCGAGCAGTACTTC
D: TRBD1; size: once; J: TRBJ1-1; length: 13; V: TRBV29-1; CDR3: CSGSWDRGVEAFF; DNA: TGCAGCGGATCCTGGGACAGGGGAGTTGAAGCTTTCTTT
D: .; size: .; J: TRBJ1-3; length: 15; V: TRBV5-5; CDR3: CASSLPGASGNTIYF; DNA: TGTGCCAGCAGCTTGCCTGGGGCCTCTGGAAACACCATATATTTT
D: .; size: .; J: TRBJ1-1; length: 15; V: TRBV6-5; CDR3: CASSITAGGNTEAFF; DNA: TGTGCCAGCAGTATAACCGCCGGCGGGAACACTGAAGCTTTCTTT
D: TRBD2; size: .; J: TRBJ2-1; length: 18; V: TRBV27; CDR3: CASSFQGWTSGTSDEQFF; DNA: TGTGCCAGCAGTTTCCAGGGTTGGACTAGCGGGACCAGCGATGAGCAGTTCTTC
D: .; size: .; J: TRBJ1-2; length: 12; V: TRBV9; CDR3: CASSAQGGGYTF; DNA: TGTGCCAGCAGCGCACAGGGCGGGGGCTACACCTTC
D: .; size: once; J: TRBJ1-1; length: 14; V: TRBV9; CDR3: CASSVDSKNTEAFF; DNA: TGTGCCAGCAGCGTAGACAGTAAAAACACTGAAGCTTTCTTT
D: TRBD2; size: .; J: TRBJ2-5; length: 18; V: TRBV6-2/TRBV6-3; CDR3: CASSYSRGGLADQETQYF; DNA: TGTGCCAGCAGTTACTCGAGGGGTGGACTAGCGGACCAAGAGACCCAGTACTTC
D: .; size: .; J: TRBJ2-7; length: 14; V: TRBV7-8; CDR3: CASSRTGSSYEQYF; DNA: TGTGCCAGCAGTCGAACCGGGTCCTCCTACGAGCAGTACTTC
D: .; size: .; J: TRBJ2-1; length: 13; V: TRBV13; CDR3: CASSLDEGNEQFF; DNA: TGTGCCAGCAGCTTAGACGAGGGCAATGAGCAGTTCTTC
D: TRBD1; size: .; J: TRBJ2-1; length: 16; V: TRBV18; CDR3: CASSPMDRGGVNEQFF; DNA: TGTGCCAGCTCACCGATGGACAGGGGAGGGGTCAATGAGCAGTTCTTC
D: TRBD2; size: .; J: TRBJ2-2; length: 14; V: TRBV29-1; CDR3: CSVWAGGGTGELFF; DNA: TGCAGCGTCTGGGCGGGAGGAGGCACCGGGGAGCTGTTTTTT
D: TRBD1; size: .; J: TRBJ2-7; length: 15; V: TRBV11-1; CDR3: CASSLFQGQGRRQYF; DNA: TGTGCCAGCAGCTTATTTCAGGGACAGGGAAGACGGCAGTACTTC
D: TRBD1; size: .; J: TRBJ2-1; length: 16; V: TRBV19; CDR3: CASSPWGTGNYNEQFF; DNA: TGTGCCAGTAGTCCCTGGGGGACAGGGAATTACAATGAGCAGTTCTTC
D: TRBD1; size: once; J: TRBJ2-1; length: 14; V: TRBV30; CDR3: CAGTTGGFENEQFF; DNA: TGTGCCGGCACAACAGGGGGCTTTGAGAATGAGCAGTTCTTC
D: TRBD2; size: .; J: TRBJ2-3; length: 16; V: TRBV5-1; CDR3: CAGSLQAGGVTDTQYF; DNA: TGCGCCGGCAGCTTGCAAGCGGGAGGAGTGACAGATACGCAGTATTTT
D: .; size: .; J: TRBJ1-2; length: 15; V: TRBV6-5; CDR3: CASSYVLTGGYGYTF; DNA: TGTGCCAGCAGTTACGTGCTGACAGGCGGTTATGGCTACACCTTC
D: TRBD1; size: .; J: TRBJ2-3; length: 16; V: TRBV28; CDR3: CASSFSPGQATDTQYF; DNA: TGTGCCAGCAGTTTTTCCCCGGGACAGGCCACAGATACGCAGTATTTT
D: .; size: .; J: TRBJ1-5; length: 15; V: TRBV19; CDR3: CASKLTRLGDQPQHF; DNA: TGTGCCAGTAAACTCACCCGACTAGGCGATCAGCCCCAGCATTTT
D: TRBD2; size: few; J: TRBJ2-1; length: 16; V: TRBV24-1; CDR3: CATSDALAGFGNEQFF; DNA: TGTGCCACCAGTGATGCACTAGCGGGATTCGGCAATGAGCAGTTCTTC
D: TRBD1; size: .; J: TRBJ1-6; length: 14; V: TRBV28; CDR3: CASSLGTGLQPLHF; DNA: TGTGCCAGCAGTTTAGGGACAGGGCTCCAACCCCTCCACTTT
D: .; size: few; J: TRBJ2-3; length: 16; V: TRBV19; CDR3: CASSPLMRAGTDTQYF; DNA: TGTGCCAGTAGTCCCCTGATGAGGGCCGGCACAGATACGCAGTATTTT
D: .; size: .; J: TRBJ1-1; length: 14; V: TRBV7-9; CDR3: CASSLASRNTEAFF; DNA: TGTGCCAGCAGCTTAGCGTCGAGGAACACTGAAGCTTTCTTT
D: .; size: .; J: TRBJ2-6; length: 15; V: TRBV27; CDR3: CASTLKPSGANVLTF; DNA: TGTGCCAGCACCCTCAAGCCCTCTGGGGCCAACGTCCTGACTTTC
D: .; size: .; J: TRBJ1-1; length: 18; V: TRBV2; CDR3: CASSEAGIGVHMNTEAFF; DNA: TGTGCCAGCAGTGAAGCTGGTATAGGGGTTCACATGAACACTGAAGCTTTCTTT
D: TRBD2; size: .; J: TRBJ2-1; length: 16; V: TRBV13; CDR3: CASSRPGLAVTNEQFF; DNA: TGTGCCAGCAGCCGGCCGGGACTAGCGGTGACAAATGAGCAGTTCTTC
D: .; size: .; J: TRBJ2-7; length: 14; V: TRBV10-1; CDR3: CASSLPGDPEKQYF; DNA: TGCGCCAGCAGTCTACCGGGAGACCCAGAAAAGCAGTACTTC
D: .; size: .; J: TRBJ2-1; length: 14; V: TRBV6-2/TRBV6-3; CDR3: CASSSQGGFNEQFF; DNA: TGTGCCAGCAGTTCCCAGGGGGGATTCAATGAGCAGTTCTTC
D: .; size: .; J: TRBJ2-7; length: 12; V: TRBV7-9; CDR3: CASSLGSYEQYF; DNA: TGTGCCAGCAGCTTAGGCAGCTACGAGCAGTACTTC
D: .; size: .; J: TRBJ1-1; length: 14; V: TRBV6-5; CDR3: CASSYATSYTEAFF; DNA: TGTGCCAGCAGTTACGCGACAAGTTACACTGAAGCTTTCTTT
D: TRBD1; size: .; J: TRBJ2-1; length: 15; V: TRBV10-2; CDR3: CASSAPGQGKDEQFF; DNA: TGCGCCAGCAGCGCTCCGGGACAGGGTAAGGATGAGCAGTTCTTC
D: .; size: .; J: TRBJ1-5; length: 15; V: TRBV19; CDR3: CASTAGFGGNQPQHF; DNA: TGTGCCAGTACGGCTGGGTTCGGGGGCAATCAGCCCCAGCATTTT
D: .; size: .; J: TRBJ2-1; length: 15; V: TRBV5-1; CDR3: CASSSGTYSYNEQFF; DNA: TGCGCCAGCAGCTCCGGGACATACTCCTACAATGAGCAGTTCTTC
D: .; size: .; J: TRBJ2-3; length: 13; V: TRBV28; CDR3: CASRNLGTDTQYF; DNA: TGTGCCAGCAGGAACCTCGGGACAGATACGCAGTATTTT
D: TRBD1; size: .; J: TRBJ1-1; length: 14; V: TRBV30; CDR3: CAGENRGMNTEAFF; DNA: TGTGCCGGGGAGAACAGGGGAATGAACACTGAAGCTTTCTTT
D: TRBD2; size: .; J: TRBJ2-2; length: 17; V: TRBV27; CDR3: CASSLPRGGESTGELFF; DNA: TGTGCCAGCAGTTTGCCCCGGGGGGGAGAGAGCACCGGGGAGCTGTTTTTT
D: TRBD2; size: .; J: TRBJ2-5; length: 17; V: TRBV9; CDR3: CASSVGFTGGPGETQYF; DNA: TGTGCCAGCAGCGTAGGGTTTACGGGAGGGCCAGGTGAGACCCAGTACTTC
D: TRBD2; size: .; J: TRBJ2-1; length: 15; V: TRBV3-1/TRBV3-2; CDR3: CASSLGTSSANEQFF; DNA: TGTGCCAGCAGCCTCGGGACTAGCAGCGCCAATGAGCAGTTCTTC
D: .; size: once; J: TRBJ2-1; length: 15; V: TRBV27; CDR3: CASSLSWGRVDEQFF; DNA: TGTGCCAGCAGTTTATCGTGGGGCAGGGTCGATGAGCAGTTCTTC
D: TRBD1; size: .; J: TRBJ2-7; length: 14; V: TRBV19; CDR3: CASSPGTGWSEQYF; DNA: TGTGCCAGTAGTCCCGGGACAGGATGGAGCGAGCAGTACTTC
D: .; size: .; J: TRBJ2-2; length: 16; V: TRBV5-1; CDR3: CASSLAEHANTGELFF; DNA: TGCGCCAGCAGCTTGGCAGAACACGCGAACACCGGGGAGCTGTTTTTT
D: .; size: .; J: TRBJ2-1; length: 14; V: TRBV19; CDR3: CASSIGWAGKVQFF; DNA: TGTGCCAGTAGTATAGGGTGGGCAGGGAAAGTGCAGTTCTTC
D: .; size: .; J: TRBJ2-1; length: 14; V: TRBV19; CDR3: CASSISAGVNEQFF; DNA: TGTGCCAGTAGTATATCGGCAGGGGTCAATGAGCAGTTCTTC
D: .; size: .; J: TRBJ1-3; length: 16; V: TRBV19; CDR3: CASKDRRNSPGNTIYF; DNA: TGTGCCAGTAAAGATCGCCGAAACTCTCCTGGAAACACCATATATTTT